What follows describes a single T cell receptor (beta chain). Antigen specificity is unknown. The CDR3 extends 3 residues past the end of the read, so its final part is completed from the germline J gene. The data are from a study of T cells in women clearing cervical HPV infection. In the study overall: Case blood was drawn a median approximately 160 days after lesion detection. Points from the study as a whole: Combining TCR richness with V gene abundances gave roughly 0.84 AUC.

The data were produced by immunoSEQ multiplex PCR, yet TCRdb's version contains in-frame clones alone and is incomplete. Listed are roughly 36,000 clones; 7.8% falls within the top ten. Germline V gene data show CDR1 as GTSNPN and CDR2 as SVGIG (reference sequence). Trimming left V 2 bases short and J 0 bases short, with 9 bases between. The CDR3 is 14 amino acids. MY09/MY11 PCR detected cervical HPV DNA; dot-blot assigned genotypes. Sequenced: blood buffy coat. The rearrangement uses TRBV30 and TRBJ2-3; D gene uncertain. The receptor's source is a woman between 18 and 70 years old with a cervical HPV16 infection that either progressed to CIN3+ or cleared (not recorded which). The DNA read from the CDR3 is TGTGCCTGGAGTCGCTTTACTAGCACAGATACG. Translated: CAWSRFTSTDT. The full CDR3 is CAWSRFTSTDTQYF.